This T cell receptor (beta chain) was recorded in a study of a mutant IDH1 vaccine in newly diagnosed glioma. The overall study: Following radiotherapy alone, or alongside temozolomide cycles, vaccination was started after an interval of 4-6 weeks. Averaging approximately 40 years of age, treated patients were approximately 60% male and approximately 38% female. Pretreatment consisted of radiotherapy, temozolomide, or both, with most receiving both.

The assay was immunoSEQ multiplex PCR, and TCRdb's table has in-frame clones only and misses some. The sample shows over 20,000 clones, less than 80% of them seen only once. This clone is a singleton in its sample. Its antigen is not known. The time point: week 11, during vaccination. Every vaccination contained 300 ug of the mutant IDH1 20-mer peptide and was paired with topical imiquimod. Every donor had a new WHO grade 3 or 4 astrocytoma that was IDH1-mutant, with loss of nuclear ATRX. The TCR was taken from a man aged 35 to 55 with glioma. Sequenced material: PBMCs, taken from a glioma patient whose treatment included an IDH1 peptide vaccine.

CDR3 in amino acids: CATSERQLDEQFF. Here the CDR3 DNA reads TGTGCCACCAGCGAGCGACAGCTGGATGAGCAGTTCTTC. The J gene is TRBJ2-1, the V gene TRBV15; tentatively, D is TRBD1 (5 bases). Germline V gene sequence: CDR1 LNHNV, CDR2 YYDKDF (reference sequence). The CDR3 runs to 13 residues. The ends were cut back, 5 bases at V and 8 bases at J, with 13 bases in the middle.